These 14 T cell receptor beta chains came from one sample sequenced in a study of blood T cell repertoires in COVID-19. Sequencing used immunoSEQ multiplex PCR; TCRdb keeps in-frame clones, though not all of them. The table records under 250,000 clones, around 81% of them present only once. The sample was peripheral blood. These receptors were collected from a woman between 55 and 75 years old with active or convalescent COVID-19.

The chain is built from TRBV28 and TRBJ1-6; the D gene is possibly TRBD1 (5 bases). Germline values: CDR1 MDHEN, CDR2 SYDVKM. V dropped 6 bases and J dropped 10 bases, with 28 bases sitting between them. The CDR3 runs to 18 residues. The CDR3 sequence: CASRSIHPTRRGGSPLHF. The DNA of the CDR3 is TGTGCCAGCAGGTCAATCCATCCGACACGAAGGGGAGGATCACCCCTCCACTTT.

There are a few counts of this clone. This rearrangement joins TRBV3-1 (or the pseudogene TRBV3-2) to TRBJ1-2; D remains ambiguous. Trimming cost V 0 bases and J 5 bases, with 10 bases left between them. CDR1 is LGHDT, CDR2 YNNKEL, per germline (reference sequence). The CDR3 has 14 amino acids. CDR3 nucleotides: TGTGCCAGCAGCCAAGATTTTTTATTATATGGCTACACCTTC. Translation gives CASSQDFLLYGYTF.

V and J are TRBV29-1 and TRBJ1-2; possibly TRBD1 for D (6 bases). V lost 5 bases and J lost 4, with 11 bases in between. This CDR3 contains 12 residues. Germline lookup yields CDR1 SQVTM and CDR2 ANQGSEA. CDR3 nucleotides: TGCAGCGTTATAGGACAGTCCTATGGCTACACCTTC. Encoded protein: CSVIGQSYGYTF. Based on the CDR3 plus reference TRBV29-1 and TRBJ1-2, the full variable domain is SAVISQKPSRDICQRGTSLTIQCQVDSQVTMMFWYRQQPGQSLTLIATANQGSEATYESGFVIDKFPISRPNLTFSTLTVSNMSPEDSSIYLCSVIGQSYGYTFGSGTRLTVV.

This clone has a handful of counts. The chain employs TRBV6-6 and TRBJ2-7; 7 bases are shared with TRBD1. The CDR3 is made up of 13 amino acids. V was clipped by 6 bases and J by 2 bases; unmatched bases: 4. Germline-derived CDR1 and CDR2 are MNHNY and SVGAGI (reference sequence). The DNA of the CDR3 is TGTGCCAGCAGACAGGACAGGACCTACGAGCAGTACTTC. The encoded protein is CASRQDRTYEQYF.

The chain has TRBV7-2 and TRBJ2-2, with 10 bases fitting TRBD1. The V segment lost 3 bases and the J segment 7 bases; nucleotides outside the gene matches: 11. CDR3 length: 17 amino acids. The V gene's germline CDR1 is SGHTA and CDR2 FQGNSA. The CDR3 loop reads CASSFFVGTGVGGELFF. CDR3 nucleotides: TGTGCCAGCAGCTTCTTCGTTGGGACAGGGGTTGGCGGGGAGCTGTTTTTT.

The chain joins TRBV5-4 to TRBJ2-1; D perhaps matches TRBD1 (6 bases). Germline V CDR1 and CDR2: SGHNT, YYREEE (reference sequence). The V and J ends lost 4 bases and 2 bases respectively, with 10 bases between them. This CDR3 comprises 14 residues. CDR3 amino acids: CASSLDSTYNEQFF. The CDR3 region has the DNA TGTGCCAGCAGCCTGGACAGTACCTACAATGAGCAGTTCTTC.

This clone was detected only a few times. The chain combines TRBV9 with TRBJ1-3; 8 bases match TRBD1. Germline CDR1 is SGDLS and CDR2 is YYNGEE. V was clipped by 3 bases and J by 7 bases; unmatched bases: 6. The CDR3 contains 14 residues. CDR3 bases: TGTGCCAGCAGCGGCACAGGGGGTCTGAACACCATATATTTT. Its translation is CASSGTGGLNTIYF.

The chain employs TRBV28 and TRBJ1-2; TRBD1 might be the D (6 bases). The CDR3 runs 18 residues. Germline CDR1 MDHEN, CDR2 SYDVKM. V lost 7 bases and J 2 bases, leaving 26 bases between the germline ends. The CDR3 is CASTWRGPEEVKNYGYTF. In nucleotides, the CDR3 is TGTGCCAGCACATGGCGGGGGCCGGAGGAAGTGAAGAACTATGGCTACACCTTC.

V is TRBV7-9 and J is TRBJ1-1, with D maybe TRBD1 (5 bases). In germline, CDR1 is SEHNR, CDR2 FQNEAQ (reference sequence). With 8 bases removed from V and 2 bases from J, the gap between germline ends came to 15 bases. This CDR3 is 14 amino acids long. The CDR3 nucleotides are TGTGCCAGCGGGGGAGGGTTATCAAACACTGAAGCTTTCTTT. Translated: CASGGGLSNTEAFF. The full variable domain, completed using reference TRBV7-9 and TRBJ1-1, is DTGVSQNPRHKITKRGQNVTFRCDPISEHNRLYWYRQTLGQGPEFLTYFQNEAQLEKSRLLSDRFSAERPKGSFSTLEIQRTEQGDSAMYLCASGGGLSNTEAFFGQGTRLTVV.

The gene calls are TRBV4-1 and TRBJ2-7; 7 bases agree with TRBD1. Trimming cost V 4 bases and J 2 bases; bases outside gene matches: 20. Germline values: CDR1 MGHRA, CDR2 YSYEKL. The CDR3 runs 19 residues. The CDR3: CASSLQLGRSRDRTYEQYV. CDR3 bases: TGCGCCAGCAGCCTACAACTCGGACGCTCCCGGGACAGAACCTACGAGCAGTACGTC.

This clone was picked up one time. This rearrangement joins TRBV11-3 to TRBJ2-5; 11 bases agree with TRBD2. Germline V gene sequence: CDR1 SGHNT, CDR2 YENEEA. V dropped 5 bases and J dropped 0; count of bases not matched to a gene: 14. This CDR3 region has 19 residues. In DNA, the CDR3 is TGTGCCAGCAGCCGCCGGTACCTAGCGGGAGGTAGGAACCAAGAGACCCAGTACTTC. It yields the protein CASSRRYLAGGRNQETQYF.

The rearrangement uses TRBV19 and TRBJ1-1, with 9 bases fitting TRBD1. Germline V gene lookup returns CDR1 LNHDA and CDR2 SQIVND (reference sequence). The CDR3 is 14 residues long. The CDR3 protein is CATTGGGGPTEAFF. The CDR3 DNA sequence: TGTGCGACGACAGGGGGAGGGGGACCCACTGAAGCTTTCTTT.

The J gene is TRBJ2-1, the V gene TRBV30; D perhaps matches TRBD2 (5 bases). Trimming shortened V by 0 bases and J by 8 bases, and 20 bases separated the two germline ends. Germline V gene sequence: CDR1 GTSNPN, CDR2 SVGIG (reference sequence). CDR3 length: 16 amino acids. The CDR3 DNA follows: TGTGCCTGGAGTGTACCCGTAGTGGGAGTCTCTGATGAGCAGTTCTTC. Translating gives CAWSVPVVGVSDEQFF.

DNA for the CDR3: TGTGCCTGGAGTGAACGGGGCACCGGGGAGCTGTTTTTT. Residues: CAWSERGTGELFF. V gene TRBV30 combines with J gene TRBJ2-2, with D possibly matching TRBD2 (5 bases). Per germline, CDR1 GTSNPN and CDR2 SVGIG (reference sequence). V gave up 1 base and J gave up 4 bases, with 7 bases separating them. CDR3 size: 13 residues.